This record looks at one T cell receptor (beta chain) sequence and its context. This clone was seen a few times. The clone's antigen remains unknown. Base quality data are lacking; no much larger clone is found one base away. The record originates from a study of T cell responses to AZD1222 COVID-19 vaccine (dated by TCRdb to the early 2020s). For the wider study: A total of 230 to 250 trial participants underwent TCR sequencing, of whom 200 to 220 had received two doses of AZD1222 and 26 had received two doses of the MenACWY control vaccine. Trial participants were enrolled by age into subgroups of 18-55, 56-69 and 70-plus years, and around 140, 26 and 57 TCR-sequenced participants, respectively, were included in these subgroups. General conclusions and limits of the study: Participants were mostly white British and included more females than males, and it was suggested by the authors that clonal diversity may have been underestimated. A significant rise in spike-specific TCR breadth and depth was observed after two AZD1222 doses relative to day 0 and relative to MenACWY recipients. Conclusions about previously exposed vaccinees are limited because only six or seven AZD1222 recipients were SARS-CoV-2 seropositive at baseline. Vaccine-associated CD4 TCRs spanned the whole spike protein, with dominant responses in regions 160-218 and 743-854. Because no samples from the day 14 peak response were available, repertoires could be characterized only after the peak T cell response. Reportedly, almost half of the unique spike-specific TCRs recognized epitopes lying outside the regions that are mutated in the B.1.351 and B.1.1.7 variants. The 56-69-year group was small, and its depth increase did not reach significance, likely because of low power.

The CDR3 regions of human TCRbeta chains were subjected to immunosequencing. The original methods were these. TCRs in the repertoires were compared against a reference library of SARS-CoV-2-specific TCRs that had been generated with the MIRA antigen-specificity platform. Breadth meant the fraction of unique TCRs that were SARS-CoV-2-associated, whereas depth meant the fraction of total T cells that were SARS-CoV-2-associated. Using the MIRA data, each spike-specific TCR was assigned both to the spike region to which the TCR was reactive and to a CD4 or CD8 class. Log10-transformed breadth and depth values were compared by one-way ANOVA with Sidak's multiple comparisons tests. The immuneACCESS repertoire file appears here via TCRdb, limited to in-frame rearrangements. These files lack a portion of the clones; in checked studies, under half of the deficit traces to unresolved V genes, and the cause of the others is not known. The V and J calls and clone size come from that table; D and trimming were worked out from the DNA. In all, the sample holds some 110,000 clones, and around nine tenths of those were seen once. Of the sample, 2.5% to 4% falls within the top ten clones.

The time point label on this specimen signifies: about 28 days (+/-7) after the second vaccine dose. The treatment or condition label of this sample denotes: meningococcal conjugate vaccine given as trial control. Samples from vaccinated people were obtained from the UK trials COV001 and COV002, which included a single-blind randomized controlled phase 2/3 trial of AZD1222 (ChAdOx1 nCoV-19) in healthy adults. For TCRbeta chain sequencing, PBMC samples from trial participants were taken at day 0 and at day 28 after the second dose. V lost 0 bases and J lost 5 bases; the stretch between them is 13 bases long. Sequences MNHEY (CDR1) and SVGAGI (CDR2) are obtained from the germline V gene. From its cysteine to its phenylalanine, the CDR3 spans 16 amino acids. Only CDR3 DNA remains: 48 bases, in frame from the first base.

The clonotype was recovered from an adult who received the MenACWY meningococcal vaccine as a control. The sample in question was peripheral blood, obtained 28 days after the second dose of the MenACWY control vaccine. In this chain, TRBV6-5 is recombined with TRBJ1-4, with the D gene not confidently named. The CDR3 protein sequence reads: CASSYSIPGQNEKLFF. The sequenced DNA is TGTGCCAGCAGTTACTCGATTCCAGGCCAAAATGAAAAACTGTTTTTT.